In this sample, the clone carrying this TCR beta chain turned up a few times. This entry comes from a study of patients and donors after allogeneic stem cell transplantation. In TCRdb, the RT-PCR reads were re-called with MiXCR into one record per CDR3 protein. This sample yields 900,000 to 1,000,000 distinct CDR3 sequences, of which approximately 18% are seen a single time; under 6.5% belongs to the top ten. Trimming removed 3 bases from V and 7 bases from J, with 15 bases in between. Germline CDR1 reads LGHDT; CDR2 reads YNNKEL (reference sequence). The CDR3 totals 15 residues. The sample was blood, either unsorted or a sorted T cell fraction (not recorded which). The chain uses TRBV3-1 and TRBJ2-2; D remains ambiguous. This sequence originates from a human donor who was either an allogeneic HSCT recipient or a stem cell or donor lymphocyte infusion donor (not recorded which). It is not recorded whose cells these are; they may come from a transplant donor. The CDR3 loop reads CASSHSGPSFGELFF. CDR3 nucleotide sequence: TGTGCCAGCAGCCATTCCGGTCCGTCTTTCGGGGAGCTGTTTTTT.